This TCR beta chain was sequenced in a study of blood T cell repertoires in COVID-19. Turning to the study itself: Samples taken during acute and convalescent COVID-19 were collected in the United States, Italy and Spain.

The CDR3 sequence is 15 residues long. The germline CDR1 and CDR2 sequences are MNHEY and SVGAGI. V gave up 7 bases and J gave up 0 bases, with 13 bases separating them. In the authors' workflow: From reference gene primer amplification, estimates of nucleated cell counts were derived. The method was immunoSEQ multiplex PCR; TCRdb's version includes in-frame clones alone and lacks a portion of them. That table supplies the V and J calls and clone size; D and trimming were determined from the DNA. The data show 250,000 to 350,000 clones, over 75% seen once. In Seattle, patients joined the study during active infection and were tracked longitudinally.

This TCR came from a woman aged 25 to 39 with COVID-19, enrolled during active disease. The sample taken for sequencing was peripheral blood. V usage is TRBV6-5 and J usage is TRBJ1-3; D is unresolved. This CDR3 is CASTAGRTSGNTIYF. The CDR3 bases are TGTGCCAGCACTGCGGGCAGGACCTCTGGAAACACCATATATTTT.